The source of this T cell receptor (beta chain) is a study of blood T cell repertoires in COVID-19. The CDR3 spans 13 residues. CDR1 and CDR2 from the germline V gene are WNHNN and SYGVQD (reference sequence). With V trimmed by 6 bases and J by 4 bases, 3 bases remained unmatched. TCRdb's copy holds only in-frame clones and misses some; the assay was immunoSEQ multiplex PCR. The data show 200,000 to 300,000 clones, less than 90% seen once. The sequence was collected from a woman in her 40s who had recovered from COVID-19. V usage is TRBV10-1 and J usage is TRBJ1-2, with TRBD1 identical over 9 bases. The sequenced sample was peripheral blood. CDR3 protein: CASSQGQGYGYTF. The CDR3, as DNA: TGCGCCAGCAGCCAGGGACAGGGCTATGGCTACACCTTC.